This T cell receptor (beta chain) was recorded in a study of cytomegalovirus exposure and HLA in healthy donors. Study results and limitations: Researchers reported in a later analysis that a missense DCLRE1C variant was tied to TCR beta V- and J-gene trimming. Among the CMV-associated chains, three were confirmed in vitro as specific for CMV antigens. The study listed around 150 cytomegalovirus-associated TCR beta chains. Later on, an analysis tied 18,000 or so TCR beta sequences to HLA alleles at 0.05 false discovery rate.

Vbeta (60) and Jbeta (13) primers were used in the PCR. This table comes from immunoSEQ multiplex PCR, and its TCRdb copy is limited to in-frame clones, with some not included. This table holds about 60,000 clones. The junction had 11 bases not matched to a gene; V was cut back by 5 bases and J by 6 bases. The V gene's germline CDR1 is GTSNPN and CDR2 SVGIG (reference sequence). CDR3 length: 14 amino acids. Of note for this clone: The antigen is not known.

The sample consisted of PBMCs. The chain is built from TRBV30 and TRBJ1-1, with 8 bases identical to TRBD1. The source of this sequence is a boy aged 5-17 years in good health and CMV-seronegative. For the CDR3, the DNA is TGTGCCTGGCTCGCAGGGGGCGGGCGCGCTGAAGCTTTCTTT. Translation: CAWLAGGGRAEAFF. Combining the CDR3 with reference TRBV30 and TRBJ1-1 gives the whole variable domain SQTIHQWPATLVQPVGSPLSLECTVEGTSNPNLYWYRQAAGRGLQLLFYSVGIGQISSEVPQNLSASRPQDRQFILSSKKLLLSDSGFYLCAWLAGGGRAEAFFGQGTRLTVV.